This entry lists 27 T cell receptor beta chains sequenced from one sample in a study of T cells in pancreatic ductal adenocarcinoma. The table came from immunoSEQ multiplex PCR; TCRdb's copy has only in-frame clones and leaves some out. The data show about 4,200 clones, around 68% seen once. Selected pancreatic ductal adenocarcinoma patients had undergone surgery without neoadjuvant therapy. Specimen: pancreatic tumor tissue. The receptors were gathered from a human donor with pancreatic ductal adenocarcinoma.

The chain employs TRBV5-4 and TRBJ1-6; a weak D match, TRBD1 (6 bases). The V end lost 5 bases, the J end lost 9 bases, and 12 bases lay between the germline ends. Germline values: CDR1 SGHNT, CDR2 YYREEE (reference sequence). This CDR3 region has 13 residues. The CDR3 is CASSRDIGSPLHF. The CDR3 DNA sequence: TGTGCCAGCAGTCGGGACATTGGTTCACCCCTCCACTTT.

This clone was seen only once. J is TRBJ2-1 and V is TRBV6-5; TRBD1 aligns across 8 bases. The CDR3 sequence is 14 residues long. With 6 bases clipped from V and 3 bases from J, the junction kept 4 bases outside the gene matches. Germline CDR1 MNHEY, CDR2 SVGAGI. The CDR3, as DNA: TGTGCCAGCAGATCAGGGGGCCGCTACAATGAGCAGTTCTTC. Its protein is CASRSGGRYNEQFF.

The CDR3 region is CASSYGGLTNTEAFF. Here the CDR3 DNA reads TGTGCCAGCAGTTACGGGGGGCTAACGAACACTGAAGCTTTCTTT. The chain recombines TRBV6-6 with TRBJ1-1, with D perhaps TRBD1 (6 bases). This CDR3 is built from 15 residues. V lost 2 bases to trimming and J lost 1 base, with 11 bases between them. Germline V CDR1 and CDR2: MNHNY, SVGAGI (reference sequence).

The chain has TRBV29-1 and TRBJ2-7; 12 bases agree with TRBD2. The CDR3 has 16 residues. Per germline, CDR1 SQVTM and CDR2 ANQGSEA. V shed 6 bases and J 1 base; nucleotides not matched to a gene: 10. The CDR3 spells CSVSGLLAGGSYEQYF. DNA of the CDR3: TGCAGCGTCTCCGGACTACTAGCGGGAGGTTCCTACGAGCAGTACTTC.

The J gene is TRBJ2-7, the V gene TRBV30; D remains ambiguous. The CDR3 is 15 amino acids. CDR1 and CDR2 (germline): GTSNPN, SVGIG (reference sequence). Trimming cost V 0 bases and J 2 bases, with 14 bases left between them. Here the CDR3 DNA reads TGTGCCTGGAGTGTTTTTACGGACCGTGCCTACGAGCAGTACTTC. It codes for CAWSVFTDRAYEQYF.

This clone was detected only a few times. This chain connects TRBV7-9 to TRBJ2-5; 12 nucleotides match TRBD1. CDR1 and CDR2 (germline): SEHNR, FQNEAQ (reference sequence). The CDR3 extends over 14 amino acids. Trimming cost V 6 bases and J 5 bases; bases outside gene matches: 4. The CDR3 here is CASRGQGARETQYF. DNA of the CDR3: TGTGCCAGCAGGGGACAGGGGGCAAGGGAGACCCAGTACTTC.

The rearrangement links TRBV14 to TRBJ2-1; TRBD2 aligns across 8 bases. After removal of 8 bases from V and 2 bases from J, the junction contained 14 bases not matched to a gene. The CDR3 loop spans 17 amino acids. Per germline, CDR1 SGHDN and CDR2 FVKESK. The CDR3 sequence is CASSPGLGAGAYNEQFF. CDR3 DNA sequence: TGTGCCAGCTCACCGGGACTAGGGGCCGGTGCCTACAATGAGCAGTTCTTC.

This clone has only one observation. The rearrangement uses TRBV5-1 and TRBJ2-5; a weak D match, TRBD2 (5 bases). In germline, CDR1 is SGHRS, CDR2 YFSETQ. V gave up 0 bases and J gave up 0 bases, with 9 bases separating them. There are 15 residues in the CDR3. DNA for the CDR3: TGCGCCAGCAGCTTGGGCCCGGGAAACCAAGAGACCCAGTACTTC. Amino acid sequence: CASSLGPGNQETQYF.

This clone was observed a handful of times. This sequence joins TRBV27 and TRBJ2-7; TRBD1 agrees at 8 bases. The J segment lost 7 bases and the V segment lost 0 bases, leaving 5 bases of the junction unmatched. The CDR3 totals 14 residues. CDR1 and CDR2 from the germline V gene are MNHEY and SMNVEV (reference sequence). CDR3 sequence: CASSLSVRGQEQYF. The DNA of the CDR3 is TGTGCCAGCAGTTTATCGGTCAGGGGGCAAGAGCAGTACTTC.

The chain recombines TRBV28 with TRBJ2-3; no clear D gene. V gave up 3 bases and J gave up 4 bases, with 17 bases separating them. The CDR3 is 16 amino acids. Germline CDR1 is MDHEN and CDR2 is SYDVKM. CDR3 in amino acids: CASSFLDLVPADTQYF. CDR3 nucleotide sequence: TGTGCCAGCAGTTTCTTGGATCTTGTCCCGGCAGATACGCAGTATTTT.

The V call is TRBV29-1, the J call TRBJ2-5; possibly TRBD1 for D (5 bases). Germline CDR1 is SQVTM and CDR2 is ANQGSEA. Trimming removed 0 bases from V and 2 bases from J, with 31 bases in between. This CDR3 comprises 21 residues. Written as DNA, the CDR3 is TGCAGCGTTGAAGATCTTCGGTCCCCTCGTCGGGCAGGGCTCCTTCAAGAGACCCAGTACTTC. This codes for CSVEDLRSPRRAGLLQETQYF.

There are a few counts of this clone. In DNA form, the CDR3 reads TGTGCCAGCAGCCCCGGACAGCCTTATGAAAAACTGTTTTTT. Protein product: CASSPGQPYEKLFF. The chain links TRBV7-2 to TRBJ1-4; possibly TRBD1 for D (6 bases). V was clipped by 5 bases and J by 6 bases, with 13 bases between them. The CDR3 covers 14 residues. From germline, CDR1 is SGHTA and CDR2 FQGNSA.

The V gene is TRBV5-4, the J gene TRBJ2-1; 10 bases are a match to TRBD2. Germline V gene lookup returns CDR1 SGHNT and CDR2 YYREEE (reference sequence). This CDR3 spans 14 amino acids. Trimming took 9 bases from V and 10 from J; bases not matched to a gene: 13. CDR3 bases: TGTGCCAACTCAGCGGGGGGGACAATGGAGGAGCAGTTCTTC. This codes for CANSAGGTMEEQFF.

V usage is TRBV28 and J usage is TRBJ2-5; tentative D call: TRBD1 (6 bases). Trimming cost V 6 bases and J 4 bases, with 15 bases left between them. This CDR3 contains 14 residues. Looked up from germline, CDR1 is MDHEN and CDR2 is SYDVKM. This CDR3 is CASSKTTGRETQYF. The CDR3 DNA reads TGTGCCAGCAGCAAAACGACAGGAAGAGAGACCCAGTACTTC. The full variable domain, its missing parts supplied by reference TRBV28 and TRBJ2-5, is DVKVTQSSRYLVKRTGEKVFLECVQDMDHENMFWYRQDPGLGLRLIYFSYDVKMKEKGDIPEGYSVSREKKERFSLILESASTNQTSMYLCASSKTTGRETQYFGPGTRLLVL.

The chain couples TRBV27 to TRBJ2-3; D might be TRBD1 or TRBD2, each matching 6 bases. Per germline, CDR1 MNHEY and CDR2 SMNVEV (reference sequence). This CDR3 is built from 17 residues. Trimming pared 6 bases from V and 3 bases from J, leaving 22 bases between. CDR3 sequence reads: CASSPRGGGKKTDTQYF. The CDR3 DNA sequence: TGTGCCAGCAGCCCGAGAGGAGGGGGGAAAAAAACAGATACGCAGTATTTT.

The J gene is TRBJ1-1, the V gene TRBV6-1, with 8 bases fitting TRBD1. The V and J ends lost 4 bases and 4 bases, in that order; junction bases with no gene match: 2. The CDR3 consists of 13 residues. Germline loops: CDR1 MNHNS, CDR2 SASEGT. The CDR3: CASSGTGGTEAFF. CDR3 in DNA: TGTGCCAGCAGTGGCACAGGGGGCACTGAAGCTTTCTTT.

This clone was seen a few times. This sequence joins TRBV5-4 and TRBJ2-1; 9 positions match TRBD2. The CDR3 extends over 15 amino acids. Germline-derived CDR1 and CDR2 are SGHNT and YYREEE (reference sequence). The V gene end was trimmed by 5 bases and the J gene end by 4 bases; junction bases not matched to a gene: 7. CDR3 sequence: CASSLGRGGYNEQFF. The DNA of the CDR3 is TGTGCCAGCAGTCTGGGGCGGGGGGGATACAATGAGCAGTTCTTC.

In this sample, this clone turned up a few times. The chain recombines TRBV5-4 with TRBJ2-7; D may correspond to TRBD1 or TRBD2 (5 bases each). V lost 3 bases and J lost 2, with 12 bases in between. The CDR3 covers 14 residues. CDR1 and CDR2 from the germline V gene are SGHNT and YYREEE (reference sequence). Written as DNA, the CDR3 is TGTGCCAGCAGCTCCCCGGGACGGACCTACGAGCAGTACTTC. This sequence encodes CASSSPGRTYEQYF.

The chain couples TRBV11-2 to TRBJ2-2; D possibly corresponds to TRBD2 (6 bases). The ends were cut back, 5 bases at V and 7 bases at J, with 11 bases in the middle. The CDR3 is made up of 13 amino acids. CDR1 and CDR2 (germline): SGHAT, FQNNGV. The CDR3: CASSATRDGELFF. As DNA, the CDR3 is TGTGCCAGCAGCGCGACTAGAGACGGGGAGCTGTTTTTT.

The chain couples TRBV29-1 to TRBJ2-1; 10 bases are a match to TRBD1. The germline V gene has CDR1 SQVTM and CDR2 ANQGSEA. The length of the CDR3 is 15 residues. Trimming at V came to 5 bases and at J to 4 bases, leaving 8 bases not matched to a gene. CDR3 DNA sequence: TGCAGCGTTATATCCGGGACAGGGGTGTACAATGAGCAGTTCTTC. Its translation is CSVISGTGVYNEQFF.

V usage is TRBV11-3 and J usage is TRBJ2-7, with 7 bases that match TRBD2. The CDR3 extends over 15 amino acids. In germline, CDR1 is SGHNT, CDR2 YENEEA. Trimming took 5 bases from V and 5 from J; bases not matched to a gene: 12. This CDR3 is CASSAGGLVEDEQYF. For the CDR3, the DNA is TGTGCCAGCAGCGCCGGCGGACTAGTGGAGGACGAGCAGTACTTC.

This clone came up once. The rearrangement uses TRBV6-5 and TRBJ2-4; the match to TRBD1 covers 8 bases. Germline trimming cut 6 bases from V and 9 bases from J; bases unmatched to any gene: 10. This CDR3 has 14 amino acids. The germline CDR1 and CDR2 sequences are MNHEY and SVGAGI. The CDR3 loop reads CASRLSRTGTIQYF. The CDR3 nucleotides read TGTGCCAGCAGACTTTCTCGGACAGGGACCATTCAGTACTTC.

V is TRBV5-6 and J is TRBJ2-7; TRBD1 might be the D (5 bases). V was pared by 4 bases and J by 2 bases, with 13 bases between. There are 14 residues in the CDR3. CDR1 is SGHDT, CDR2 YYEEEE, per germline. The CDR3 loop is CASSPPNRPYEQYF. CDR3 in DNA: TGTGCCAGCAGCCCCCCGAACAGGCCCTACGAGCAGTACTTC.

The chain has TRBV7-6 and TRBJ2-2; 8 bases are shared with TRBD2. Germline loops: CDR1 SGHVS, CDR2 FNYEAQ. CDR3 size: 16 residues. J gave up 0 bases and V 1 base, and 1 base lay outside the gene matches. The CDR3 region has the DNA TGTGCCAGCAGCTTAGTACTAGCGGCGAACACCGGGGAGCTGTTTTTT. Its translation is CASSLVLAANTGELFF.

On this clone itself: The junction differs from germline at one of its ends, possibly a read error. This chain joins TRBV11-2 and TRBJ2-7; TRBD1 agrees at 9 bases. CDR3 length: 12 amino acids. Germline V lookup: CDR1 SGHAT, CDR2 FQNNGV. The chain's CDR3 is CASSQDRGELYF. In nucleotides, the CDR3 is TGTGCCAGCAGCCAGGACAGGGGAGAGCTGTACTTC.

The CDR3 loop is CASSLKTGLKQYF. As DNA, the CDR3 is TGTGCCAGCAGCTTAAAGACCGGCCTCAAGCAGTACTTC. V and J are TRBV7-8 and TRBJ2-7; D gene unclear. Per the germline V gene, CDR1 is SGHVS and CDR2 is FQNEAQ. The CDR3 contains 13 residues. V shed 2 bases and J shed 8 bases, with 13 bases lying between them. Full variable domain (missing parts from reference TRBV7-8 and TRBJ2-7): GAGVSQSPRYKVAKRGQDVALRCDPISGHVSLFWYQQALGQGPEFLTYFQNEAQLDKSGLPSDRFFAERPEGSVSTLKIQRTQQEDSAVYLCASSLKTGLKQYFGPGTRLTVT.

This CDR3 reads CAWHPGTSGEETQYF. The CDR3 DNA sequence: TGTGCCTGGCACCCGGGGACTAGCGGTGAAGAGACCCAGTACTTC. This chain connects TRBV30 to TRBJ2-5; 11 nucleotides line up with TRBD2. V was pared by 5 bases and J by 3 bases, with 8 bases of the junction left unmatched. Germline V gives CDR1 GTSNPN, CDR2 SVGIG (reference sequence). The CDR3 runs 15 residues.